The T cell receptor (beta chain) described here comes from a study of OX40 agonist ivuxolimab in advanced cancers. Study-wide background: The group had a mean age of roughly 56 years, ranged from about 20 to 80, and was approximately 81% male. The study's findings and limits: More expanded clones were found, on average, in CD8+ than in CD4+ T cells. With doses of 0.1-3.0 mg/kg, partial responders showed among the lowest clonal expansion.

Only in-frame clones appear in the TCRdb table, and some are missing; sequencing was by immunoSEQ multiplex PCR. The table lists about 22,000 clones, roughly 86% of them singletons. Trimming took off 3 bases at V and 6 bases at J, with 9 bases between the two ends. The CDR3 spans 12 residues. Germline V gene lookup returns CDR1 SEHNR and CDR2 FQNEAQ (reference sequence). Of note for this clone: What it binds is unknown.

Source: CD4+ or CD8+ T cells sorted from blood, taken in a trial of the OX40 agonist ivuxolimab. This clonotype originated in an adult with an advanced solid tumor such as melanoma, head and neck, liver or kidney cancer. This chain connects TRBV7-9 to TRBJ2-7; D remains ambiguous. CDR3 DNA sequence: TGTGCCAGCAGCTTCTCCCAGGTCGAGCAGTACTTC. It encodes CASSFSQVEQYF.